This paragraph covers one TCR beta chain sequence. The antigen is undetermined. This record belongs to a study of T cell responses to AZD1222 COVID-19 vaccine. The study, taken as a whole, reports: Reportedly, close to half of spike-specific TCRs are directed against unmutated variant regions. There were mostly white British donors and more females than males, and clonal diversity was possibly underestimated.

Measured with immunoSEQ multiplex PCR; TCRdb has only the in-frame clones, and not every one. The repertoire holds 100,000 to 150,000 clones, with 80% to 90% as singletons. The V gene end was trimmed by 0 bases and the J gene end by 7 bases; junction bases not matched to a gene: 19. Germline loops: CDR1 MGHRA, CDR2 YSYEKL. This CDR3 has 19 residues. The TCR comes from an adult in good health. This material consisted of peripheral blood, taken on day 0 of AZD1222 vaccination. This sequence joins TRBV4-1 and TRBJ1-2; TRBD1 aligns across 8 bases. The CDR3 loop is CASSQDPHRGQVDFGGYTF. For the CDR3, the DNA is TGCGCCAGCAGCCAAGATCCCCACCGGGGACAGGTTGATTTCGGTGGCTACACCTTC.